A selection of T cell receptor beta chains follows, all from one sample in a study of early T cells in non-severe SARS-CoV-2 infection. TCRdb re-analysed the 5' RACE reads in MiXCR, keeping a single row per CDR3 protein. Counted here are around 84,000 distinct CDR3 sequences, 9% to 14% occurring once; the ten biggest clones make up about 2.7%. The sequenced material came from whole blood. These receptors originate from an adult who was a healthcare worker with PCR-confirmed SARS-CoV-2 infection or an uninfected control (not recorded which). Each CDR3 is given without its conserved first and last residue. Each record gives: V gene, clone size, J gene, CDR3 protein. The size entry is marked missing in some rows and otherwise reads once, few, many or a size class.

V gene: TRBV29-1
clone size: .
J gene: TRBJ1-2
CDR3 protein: SVESGVYGYT

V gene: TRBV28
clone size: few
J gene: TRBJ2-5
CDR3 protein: ASSLLSPTTQY

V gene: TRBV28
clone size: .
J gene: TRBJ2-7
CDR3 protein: ASRPGTALSEQY

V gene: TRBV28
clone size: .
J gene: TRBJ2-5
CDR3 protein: ASSSGVRIQY

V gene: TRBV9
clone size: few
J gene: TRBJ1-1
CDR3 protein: ASSEGRGPNVAF

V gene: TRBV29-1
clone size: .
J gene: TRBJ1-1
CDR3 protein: SVEHMEGNTEAF

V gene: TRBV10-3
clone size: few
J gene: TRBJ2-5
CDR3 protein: AIKGLAGAPETQY

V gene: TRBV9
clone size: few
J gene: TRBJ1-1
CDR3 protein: ASSPLGRGAGTEAF

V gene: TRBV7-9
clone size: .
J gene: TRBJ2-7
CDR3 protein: ASSLGRGEVYEQY

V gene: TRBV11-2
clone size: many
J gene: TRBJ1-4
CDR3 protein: ASSLDLQRNEKLF

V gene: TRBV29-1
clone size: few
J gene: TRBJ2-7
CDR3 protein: SAKGQANSYEQY

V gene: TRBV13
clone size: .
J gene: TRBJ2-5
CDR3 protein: ASSTIRLAGGPETQY

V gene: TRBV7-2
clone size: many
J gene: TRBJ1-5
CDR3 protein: ASSLGASQPQH

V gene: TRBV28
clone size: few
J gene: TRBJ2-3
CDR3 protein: ASSLLWTGRLDTQY

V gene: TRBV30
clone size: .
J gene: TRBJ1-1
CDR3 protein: ACDWNTEAF

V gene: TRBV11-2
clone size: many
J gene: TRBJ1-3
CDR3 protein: ASNPGGRGKENTIY

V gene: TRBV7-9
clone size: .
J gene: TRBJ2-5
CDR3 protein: ASSGIGQEDEGTQY

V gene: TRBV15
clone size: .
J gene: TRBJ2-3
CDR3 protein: ATSRRTQDTQY

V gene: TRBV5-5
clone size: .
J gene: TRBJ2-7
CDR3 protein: ASSLEGLTSYEQY

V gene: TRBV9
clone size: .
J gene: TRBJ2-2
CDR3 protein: ASSTRAGAGSGGELF

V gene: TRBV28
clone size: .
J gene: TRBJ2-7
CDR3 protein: ASSFSMGRKQY

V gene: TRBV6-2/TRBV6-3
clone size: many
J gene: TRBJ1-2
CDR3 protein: ASSSPLWKGAYGYT

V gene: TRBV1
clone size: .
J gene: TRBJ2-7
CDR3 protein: TSSQVSGTGGSEQY

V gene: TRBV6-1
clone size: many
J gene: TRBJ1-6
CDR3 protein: AGLSSPLH

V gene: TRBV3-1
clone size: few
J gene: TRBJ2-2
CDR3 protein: ASSDRGITGELF

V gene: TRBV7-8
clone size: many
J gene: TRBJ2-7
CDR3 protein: ASSLLGDDSYEQY

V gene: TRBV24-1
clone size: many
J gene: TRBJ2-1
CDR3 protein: ATSGPQRTGFNEQF

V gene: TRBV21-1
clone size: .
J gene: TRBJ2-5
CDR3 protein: ASSNRGGVTQY

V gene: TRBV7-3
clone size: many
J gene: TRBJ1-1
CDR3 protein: ASSSDGDTEAF

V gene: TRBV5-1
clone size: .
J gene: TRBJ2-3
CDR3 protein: ASSFRGRRERPDTQY

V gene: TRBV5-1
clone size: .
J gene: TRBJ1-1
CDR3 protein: ASSSGQGAYHEAF

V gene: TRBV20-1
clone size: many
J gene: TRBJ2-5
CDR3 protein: SARGLETQY

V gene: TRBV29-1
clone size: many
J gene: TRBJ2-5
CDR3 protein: SVGSREID

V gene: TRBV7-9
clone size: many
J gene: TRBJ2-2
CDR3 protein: ASSSPSGKNTGELF

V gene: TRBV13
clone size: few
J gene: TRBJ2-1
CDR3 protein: ASSSPGTPLLGNEQF

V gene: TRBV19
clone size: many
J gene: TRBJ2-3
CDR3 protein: ASSIQGGPDTQY

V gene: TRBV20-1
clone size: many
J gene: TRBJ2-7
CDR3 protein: SAVGLPAYEQY

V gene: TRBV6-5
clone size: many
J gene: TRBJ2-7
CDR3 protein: ASSYSYSSYEQY

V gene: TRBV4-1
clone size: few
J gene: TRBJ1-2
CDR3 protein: ASRQGQGKRGGYT

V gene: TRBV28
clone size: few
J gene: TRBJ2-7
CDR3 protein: ASSFRGTGAPYEQY

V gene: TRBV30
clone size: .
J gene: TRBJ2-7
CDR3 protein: AWSWEGEQY

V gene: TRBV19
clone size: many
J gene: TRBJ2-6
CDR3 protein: ASSIEANGANVLT

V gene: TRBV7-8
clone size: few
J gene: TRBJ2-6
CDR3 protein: ASSSGPGGASGANVLT

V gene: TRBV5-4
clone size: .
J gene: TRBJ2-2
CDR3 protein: ASSHPTGELF

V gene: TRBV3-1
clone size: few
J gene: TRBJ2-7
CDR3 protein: ASSRGTGSYEQY

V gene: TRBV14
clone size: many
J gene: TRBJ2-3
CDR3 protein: ASSSTSGGYSTDTQY

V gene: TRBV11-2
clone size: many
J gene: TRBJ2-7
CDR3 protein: ASSPTPGLAGGSSYEQY

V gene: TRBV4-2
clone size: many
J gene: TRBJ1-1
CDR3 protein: ASSQGGQSNTEAF

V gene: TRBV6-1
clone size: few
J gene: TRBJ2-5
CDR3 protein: ASSERGSGGETQY